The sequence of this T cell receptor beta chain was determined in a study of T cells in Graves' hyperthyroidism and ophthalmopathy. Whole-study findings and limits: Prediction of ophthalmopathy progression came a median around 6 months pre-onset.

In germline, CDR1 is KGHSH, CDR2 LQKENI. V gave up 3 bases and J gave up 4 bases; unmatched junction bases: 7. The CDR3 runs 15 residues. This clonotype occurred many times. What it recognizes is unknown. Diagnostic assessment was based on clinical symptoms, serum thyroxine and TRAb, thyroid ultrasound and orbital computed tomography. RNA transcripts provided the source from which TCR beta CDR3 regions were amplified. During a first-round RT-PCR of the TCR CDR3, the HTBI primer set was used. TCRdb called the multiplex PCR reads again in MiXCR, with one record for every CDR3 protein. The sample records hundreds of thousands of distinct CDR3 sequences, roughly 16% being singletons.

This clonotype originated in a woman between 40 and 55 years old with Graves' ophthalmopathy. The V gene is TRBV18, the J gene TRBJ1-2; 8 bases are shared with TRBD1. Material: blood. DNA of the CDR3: TGTGCCAGCTCACCCCCCGGGACAGGTACCTATGGCTACACCTTC. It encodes CASSPPGTGTYGYTF.